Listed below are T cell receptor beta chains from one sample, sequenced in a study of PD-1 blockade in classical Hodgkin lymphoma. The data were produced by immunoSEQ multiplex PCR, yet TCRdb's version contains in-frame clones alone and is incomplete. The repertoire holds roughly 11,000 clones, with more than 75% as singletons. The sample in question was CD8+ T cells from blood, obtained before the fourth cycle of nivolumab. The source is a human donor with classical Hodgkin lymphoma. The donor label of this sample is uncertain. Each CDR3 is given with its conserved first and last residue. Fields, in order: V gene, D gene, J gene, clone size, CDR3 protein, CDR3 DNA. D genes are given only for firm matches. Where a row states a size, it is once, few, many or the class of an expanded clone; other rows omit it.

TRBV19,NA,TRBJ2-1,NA,CASSIRHYNEQFF,TGTGCCAGTAGTATACGGCATTACAATGAGCAGTTCTTC
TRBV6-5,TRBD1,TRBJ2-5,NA,CASSRTGQETQYF,TGTGCCAGCAGTCGGACAGGGCAAGAGACCCAGTACTTC
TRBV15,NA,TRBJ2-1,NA,CATSSSAGGVEYIEQFF,TGTGCCACCAGCAGTTCTGCTGGGGGAGTCGAGTATATTGAGCAGTTCTTC
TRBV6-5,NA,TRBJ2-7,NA,CASSGSLLPYEQYF,TGTGCCAGCAGTGGGTCATTACTCCCCTACGAGCAGTACTTC
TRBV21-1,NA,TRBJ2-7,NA,CASSKNRWEVYEQYF,TGTGCCAGCAGCAAAAATCGGTGGGAGGTCTACGAGCAGTACTTC
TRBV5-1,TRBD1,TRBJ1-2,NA,CASSSGQGLYGYTF,TGCGCCAGCAGCTCTGGACAGGGACTCTATGGCTACACCTTC
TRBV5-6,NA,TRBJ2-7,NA,CASSFWMSSYEQYF,TGTGCCAGCAGCTTCTGGATGTCTTCCTACGAGCAGTACTTC
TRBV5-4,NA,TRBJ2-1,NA,CASSSPTTSGTIDEQFF,TGTGCCAGCAGCTCGCCCACCACATCAGGGACCATCGATGAGCAGTTCTTC
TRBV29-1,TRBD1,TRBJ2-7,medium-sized,CSVVRDSTYEQYF,TGCAGCGTTGTCCGGGACAGTACCTACGAGCAGTACTTC
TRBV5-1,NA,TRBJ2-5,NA,CASSLGPQGRLETQYF,TGCGCCAGCAGCTTGGGCCCCCAGGGGCGACTGGAGACCCAGTACTTC
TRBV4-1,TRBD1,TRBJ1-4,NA,CASSRLRGEKLFF,TGCGCCAGCAGCCGACTCAGGGGGGAAAAACTGTTTTTT
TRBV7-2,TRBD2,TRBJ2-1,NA,CASSQTSGPYNEQFF,TGTGCCAGCAGCCAGACTAGCGGACCCTACAATGAGCAGTTCTTC
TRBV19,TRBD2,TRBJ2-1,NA,CARKRETYNEQFF,TGTGCCAGGAAGCGGGAGACCTACAATGAGCAGTTCTTC
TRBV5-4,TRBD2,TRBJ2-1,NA,CASSPNGLAGALSSYNEQFF,TGTGCCAGCAGCCCGAACGGACTAGCGGGAGCTCTGAGCTCCTACAATGAGCAGTTCTTC
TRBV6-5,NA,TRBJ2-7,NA,CASSWTDSYEQYF,TGTGCCAGCAGTTGGACGGACTCCTACGAGCAGTACTTC
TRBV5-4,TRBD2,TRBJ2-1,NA,CASSDGTSGWSSYNEQFF,TGTGCCAGCAGCGACGGGACTAGCGGGTGGAGCTCCTACAATGAGCAGTTCTTC
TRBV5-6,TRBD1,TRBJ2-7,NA,CASSLGDRNPEQYF,TGTGCCAGCAGCTTGGGGGACAGAAATCCTGAGCAGTACTTC
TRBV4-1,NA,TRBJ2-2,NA,CASSQGPENTGELFF,TGCGCCAGCAGCCAAGGACCAGAGAACACCGGGGAGCTGTTTTTT
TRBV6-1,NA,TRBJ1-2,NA,CASGGEETF,TGTGCCAGCGGAGGTGAGGAGACCTTC
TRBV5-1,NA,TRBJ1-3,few,CASSLDSTSGNTIYF,TGCGCCAGCAGCCTAGACAGCACCTCTGGAAACACCATATATTTT
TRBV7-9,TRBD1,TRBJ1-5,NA,CASSLLQGDRNQPQHF,TGTGCCAGCAGCTTATTACAGGGGGACCGCAATCAGCCCCAGCATTTT
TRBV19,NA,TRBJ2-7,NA,CASIDSLSYEQYF,TGTGCCAGTATCGACAGTCTCTCCTACGAGCAGTACTTC
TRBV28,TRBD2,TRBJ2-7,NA,CASGLLTAGLAGTQRAYEQYF,TGTGCCAGCGGGCTACTAACAGCGGGACTAGCGGGTACTCAAAGGGCCTACGAGCAGTACTTC
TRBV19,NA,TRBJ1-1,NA,CASERDFNTEAFF,TGTGCCAGTGAACGGGACTTCAACACTGAAGCTTTCTTT
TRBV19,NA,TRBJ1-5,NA,CASSIFPGTYQPQHF,TGTGCCAGTAGTATATTCCCAGGCACTTATCAGCCCCAGCATTTT
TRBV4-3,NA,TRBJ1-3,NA,CASSQGVSSGNTIYF,TGCGCCAGCAGCCAAGGGGTAAGCTCTGGAAACACCATATATTTT
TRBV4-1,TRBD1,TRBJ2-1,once,CASSQGTGGEQFF,TGCGCCAGCAGCCAAGGGACAGGGGGTGAGCAGTTCTTC
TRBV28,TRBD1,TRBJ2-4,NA,CASSLYTGGMGIQYF,TGTGCCAGCAGTTTATATACAGGGGGCATGGGCATTCAGTACTTC
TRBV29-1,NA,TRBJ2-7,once,CSVEDPDPYLPYEQYF,TGCAGCGTTGAAGACCCTGACCCTTATCTCCCCTACGAGCAGTACTTC
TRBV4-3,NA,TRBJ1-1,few,CASSQDLKENTEAFF,TGCGCCAGCAGCCAAGATCTTAAGGAAAACACTGAAGCTTTCTTT
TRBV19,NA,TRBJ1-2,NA,CASSTGTMWGYTF,TGTGCCAGTAGTACTGGGACTATGTGGGGCTACACCTTC